The sequence of this TCR beta chain was determined in a study of T cell responses to AZD1222 COVID-19 vaccine. Overall study: Samples with a second dose at about 4 or about 12 weeks were pooled together.

Overall study findings and caveats: Distributed over spike, vaccine-associated CD4 TCRs predominated at 160-218 and 743-854. Donor demographics were predominantly white British with a female majority; clonal diversity may be underestimated. Sampling that yielded the repertoires occurred only after the peak T cell response.

This table comes from immunoSEQ multiplex PCR, and its TCRdb copy is limited to in-frame clones, with some not included. Of 100,000 to 150,000 clones in the sample, around nine tenths were seen once. On this clone itself: The antigen is unknown.

The CDR3 is 15 amino acids. Trimming took off 6 bases at V and 4 bases at J, with 15 bases between the two ends. Germline CDR1 MNHEY, CDR2 SVGAGI. Sample: peripheral blood, taken on day 0 of AZD1222 vaccination. This TCR was sampled from an adult in good health. This rearrangement joins TRBV6-5 to TRBJ1-4; D is unresolved. The CDR3 is CASSRRALFNEKLFF. In DNA form, the CDR3 reads TGTGCCAGCAGCAGGAGAGCATTATTTAATGAAAAACTGTTTTTT.